Each of the 23 T cell receptor beta chains below was sequenced from the same sample in a study of cytomegalovirus exposure and HLA in healthy donors. The PCR made use of 60 Vbeta and 13 Jbeta primers. TCRdb keeps only in-frame clones here, not all; method: immunoSEQ multiplex PCR. The data show 100,000 to 150,000 clones, with around 67% seen just once and 4.8% held by the top ten. The sequencing input was PBMCs. All receptors derive from a man aged 60-69 years in good health and CMV-seropositive.

This clone was observed a single time. V and J are TRBV2 and TRBJ2-5, with 7 bases matching TRBD1. From germline, CDR1 is SNHLY and CDR2 FYNNEI. The CDR3 consists of 12 residues. V dropped 4 bases and J dropped 9; count of bases not matched to a gene: 5. The DNA for the CDR3 is TGTGCCAGCAGTGTTGGTCAGGGGGCCCAGTACTTC. This gives the protein CASSVGQGAQYF. Based on the CDR3 plus reference TRBV2 and TRBJ2-5, the full variable domain is EPEVTQTPSHQVTQMGQEVILRCVPISNHLYFYWYRQILGQKVEFLVSFYNNEISEKSEIFDDQFSVERPDGSNFTLKIRSTKLEDSAMYFCASSVGQGAQYFGPGTRLLVL.

The chain combines TRBV27 with TRBJ1-6, with D unclear. The CDR3 runs to 13 residues. Germline values: CDR1 MNHEY, CDR2 SMNVEV (reference sequence). V lost 5 bases and J 9 bases, leaving 11 bases between the germline ends. CDR3 residues: CASSPMEGSPLHF. Written as DNA, the CDR3 is TGTGCCAGCAGTCCAATGGAGGGTTCACCCCTCCACTTT.

This clone has a count of ten or more. The rearrangement joins TRBV4-1 to TRBJ1-6; maybe TRBD1 (5 bases). V was shortened by 4 bases and J by 7 bases, with 20 bases between the two germline ends. The CDR3 covers 17 residues. The V gene's germline CDR1 is MGHRA and CDR2 YSYEKL. The CDR3 here is CASSPTPPKTGNSPLHF. In nucleotides, the CDR3 is TGCGCCAGCAGCCCCACGCCCCCGAAAACAGGCAATTCACCCCTCCACTTT.

V is TRBV7-8 and J is TRBJ1-5; 11 bases map to TRBD1. This CDR3 has 18 residues. The germline gives CDR1 SGHVS, CDR2 FQNEAQ. V dropped 4 bases and J dropped 2; count of bases not matched to a gene: 10. In DNA form, the CDR3 reads TGTGCCAGCAGCTCTACGGGACAGGGGGAAGGGGGCAATCAGCCCCAGCATTTT. Encoded protein: CASSSTGQGEGGNQPQHF.

The chain uses TRBV19 and TRBJ1-4; 7 positions match TRBD1. Germline assignment: CDR1 LNHDA and CDR2 SQIVND (reference sequence). The CDR3 loop spans 15 amino acids. J lost 7 bases, V lost 5 bases, and 10 bases had no gene match. CDR3 region: CASSPLGTDGEKLFF. CDR3 DNA sequence: TGTGCCAGTAGTCCGTTAGGGACAGACGGTGAAAAACTGTTTTTT.

A few counts support this clone. The rearrangement links TRBV29-1 to TRBJ1-5, with a possible D match to TRBD1 (6 bases). The V gene lost 2 bases and the J gene lost 7 bases, with 12 bases spanning the gap. The CDR3 runs to 13 residues. From germline, CDR1 is SQVTM and CDR2 ANQGSEA. The CDR3, as DNA: TGCAGCGTTGAATTTGGGGGCACGCAGCCCCAGCATTTT. This codes for CSVEFGGTQPQHF.

The count of this clone is one. The chain uses TRBV7-9 and TRBJ2-1; D may be TRBD2 (7 bases). Germline V lookup: CDR1 SEHNR, CDR2 FQNEAQ (reference sequence). With 2 bases removed from V and 6 bases from J, the gap between germline ends came to 17 bases. The CDR3 extends over 16 amino acids. CDR3 in amino acids: CASSLPGGLLTNEQFF. The CDR3 bases are TGTGCCAGCAGCTTACCCGGGGGGCTTCTCACCAATGAGCAGTTCTTC.

Only a few counts were recorded for this clone. V gene TRBV28 combines with J gene TRBJ1-1, with 7 bases aligning to TRBD1. Germline CDR1 MDHEN, CDR2 SYDVKM. Trimming removed 5 bases from V and 4 bases from J; junction bases left unmatched: 10. This CDR3 contains 15 residues. Here the CDR3 DNA reads TGTGCCAGCAGTCCCGGGACAGCCCCGGCCACTGAAGCTTTCTTT. Translated, it gives CASSPGTAPATEAFF.

The chain couples TRBV19 to TRBJ2-5; TRBD2 matches 8 bases. The junction had 5 bases not matched to a gene; V was cut back by 3 bases and J by 2 bases. This CDR3 is 15 amino acids long. CDR1 and CDR2 from the germline V gene are LNHDA and SQIVND (reference sequence). CDR3 region: CASSISRGGQETQYF. The DNA of the CDR3 is TGTGCCAGTAGTATCAGCCGGGGGGGGCAAGAGACCCAGTACTTC.

This clone was detected a few times. This chain links TRBV19 with TRBJ2-7, with 9 bases matching TRBD1. The CDR3 extends over 13 amino acids. In germline, CDR1 is LNHDA, CDR2 SQIVND (reference sequence). V gave up 6 bases and J gave up 6 bases; unmatched junction bases: 6. The CDR3 DNA sequence: TGTGCCAGTAGCGAAGGGACAGGGAGCGAGCAGTACTTC. Its protein is CASSEGTGSEQYF.

The gene calls are TRBV4-1 and TRBJ2-7, with a possible D match to TRBD2 (7 bases). Germline CDR1 reads MGHRA; CDR2 reads YSYEKL. The ends were cut back, 1 base at V and 7 bases at J, with 23 bases in the middle. The CDR3 covers 17 residues. The CDR3 loop is CASSQVVRRRGRREQYF. The CDR3 bases are TGCGCCAGCAGCCAAGTTGTTAGGCGGCGGGGGCGTCGGGAGCAGTACTTC.

The rearrangement joins TRBV5-6 to TRBJ1-2; TRBD1 might be the D (6 bases). The CDR3 loop spans 13 amino acids. V shed 0 bases and J shed 4 bases, with 7 bases lying between them. Per the germline V gene, CDR1 is SGHDT and CDR2 is YYEEEE. The CDR3 nucleotides read TGTGCCAGCAGCTTGGGGACAGTCTATGGCTACACCTTC. It translates to CASSLGTVYGYTF.

V and J are TRBV7-8 and TRBJ1-4; a possible D gene is TRBD1 (6 bases). The germline V gene has CDR1 SGHVS and CDR2 FQNEAQ. V was trimmed by 0 bases and J by 8 bases, leaving 16 bases between them. The CDR3 is 16 residues long. CDR3 coding DNA: TGTGCCAGCAGCTTAGCGGGTTTGGGGGCAGGAGAAAAACTGTTTTTT. Protein product: CASSLAGLGAGEKLFF.

The chain has TRBV6-6 and TRBJ2-3; 10 bases are shared with TRBD2. The germline gives CDR1 MNHNY, CDR2 SVGAGI (reference sequence). The CDR3 is 16 amino acids. V lost 5 bases and J lost 2; bases outside the gene matches: 7. DNA of the CDR3: TGTGCCAGCAGTACTACTAGCGGGGAGATCACAGATACGCAGTATTTT. Its translation is CASSTTSGEITDTQYF.

The V call is TRBV28, the J call TRBJ1-6; weak D call: TRBD1 (5 bases). CDR3 length equals 13 residues. Germline loops: CDR1 MDHEN, CDR2 SYDVKM. V was shortened by 7 bases and J by 12 bases, with 16 bases between the two germline ends. The CDR3 protein is CASIQGAWGPLHF. The CDR3 DNA reads as TGTGCCAGCATACAAGGGGCGTGGGGACCCCTCCACTTT.

The chain employs TRBV5-5 and TRBJ2-7; TRBD1 matches at 8 bases. With V trimmed by 3 bases and J by 0 bases, 5 bases remained unmatched. CDR1 is SGHKS, CDR2 YYEKEE, per germline (reference sequence). The CDR3 is 15 amino acids. Here the CDR3 DNA reads TGTGCCAGCAGCTACTCGGACAGGGTCTCCTACGAGCAGTACTTC. Translating it yields CASSYSDRVSYEQYF.

The rearrangement uses TRBV5-1 and TRBJ2-7, with D possibly matching TRBD2 (6 bases). V dropped 2 bases and J dropped 5 bases, with 11 bases sitting between them. The CDR3 runs to 13 residues. Germline lookup yields CDR1 SGHRS and CDR2 YFSETQ. In DNA form, the CDR3 reads TGCGCCAGCAGCTTAAGAGGCGGGGACGAGCAGTACTTC. It codes for CASSLRGGDEQYF.

This rearrangement joins TRBV7-2 to TRBJ2-3; D possibly corresponds to TRBD2 (6 bases). Per germline, CDR1 SGHTA and CDR2 FQGNSA. Trimming pared 5 bases from V and 7 bases from J, leaving 19 bases between. The CDR3 totals 15 residues. CDR3 region: CASSLFRDSMNTQYF. CDR3 DNA sequence: TGTGCCAGCAGCCTATTCCGGGACTCCATGAATACGCAGTATTTT. Full variable domain (missing parts from reference TRBV7-2 and TRBJ2-3): GAGVSQSPSNKVTEKGKDVELRCDPISGHTALYWYRQSLGQGLEFLIYFQGNSAPDKSGLPSDRFSAERTGGSVSTLTIQRTQQEDSAVYLCASSLFRDSMNTQYFGPGTRLTVL.

The rearrangement uses TRBV6-5 and TRBJ1-6, with 8 bases aligning to TRBD1. From germline, CDR1 is MNHEY and CDR2 SVGAGI. V shed 5 bases, J shed 5 bases, and the junction held 2 bases outside the gene matches. The CDR3 runs to 14 residues. The CDR3 DNA follows: TGTGCCAGCAGTAAGGACAGGGATAATTCACCCCTCCACTTT. It translates to CASSKDRDNSPLHF.

Of note for this clone: Distinct nucleotide sequences in the sample also encode this CDR3. This chain links TRBV5-1 with TRBJ2-7; unclear D gene. Germline CDR1 is SGHRS and CDR2 is YFSETQ. V gave up 0 bases and J gave up 2 bases, with 6 bases separating them. There are 13 residues in the CDR3. The CDR3 region has the DNA TGCGCCAGCAGCTTGGATACGGCCTACGAGCAGTACTTC. It encodes CASSLDTAYEQYF.

This chain joins TRBV21-1 and TRBJ1-1; the table calls TRBD1, which could not be checked here. TRBV21-1 corresponds to a pseudogene. The CDR3 extends over 17 amino acids. The CDR3 reads CATISGGRGWSNTEAFF. The CDR3 region has the DNA TGTGCCACCATATCAGGGGGCCGGGGGTGGAGTAACACTGAAGCTTTCTTT.

This clone was observed once. The chain couples TRBV5-6 to TRBJ2-3, with 9 bases identical to TRBD2. V dropped 0 bases and J dropped 4; count of bases not matched to a gene: 6. The CDR3 is made up of 16 amino acids. Germline V gene data show CDR1 as SGHDT and CDR2 as YYEEEE. The CDR3 DNA reads as TGTGCCAGCAGCTTGGTTCCTAGCGGGGCTTCAGATACGCAGTATTTT. Translated: CASSLVPSGASDTQYF.

The chain carries TRBV5-1 and TRBJ2-5; 10 bases are a match to TRBD1. Germline CDR1 SGHRS, CDR2 YFSETQ. The CDR3 consists of 14 residues. V lost 3 bases to trimming and J lost 4 bases; unmatched junction nucleotides: 3. CDR3 amino acids: CASSSRDRGETQYF. The CDR3 region has the DNA TGCGCCAGCAGCTCCCGGGACAGGGGAGAGACCCAGTACTTC.